A single sample gave rise to the 30 T cell receptor beta chains below, sequenced in a study of tumor and adjacent non-tumor tissue in lung cancer. A modified ARM-PCR protocol with three rounds of nested PCR amplified TCRbeta. TCRdb re-analysed the multiplex PCR reads in MiXCR, keeping a single row per CDR3 protein. The table includes some 93,000 distinct CDR3 sequences, approximately 65% detected once. RNA was extracted from bulk tissue without any cell sorting. Sequencing was carried out using lung tumor tissue. Every receptor here comes from a man in his 60s with non-small cell lung cancer.

The genes are TRBV11-2 and TRBJ2-7; 10 bases align to TRBD2. V lost 7 bases and J lost 2; bases outside the gene matches: 17. The length of the CDR3 is 18 residues. The germline gives CDR1 SGHAT, CDR2 FQNNGV. CDR3 in amino acids: CASTRTSGGAKSPYEQYF. The CDR3 nucleotides are TGTGCCAGCACCCGGACTAGCGGTGGGGCCAAAAGCCCCTACGAGCAGTACTTC.

The genes are TRBV11-2 and TRBJ2-7; 7 positions match TRBD1. V shed 2 bases and J 3 bases; nucleotides not matched to a gene: 4. From germline, CDR1 is SGHAT and CDR2 FQNNGV. The CDR3 runs to 14 residues. CDR3 nucleotide sequence: TGTGCCAGCAGCTTAAGTTCAGGGGGCTACGAGCAGTACTTC. Its protein is CASSLSSGGYEQYF.

To note about this clonotype: Germline and junction disagree at one end, which may indicate a read error. Written as DNA, the CDR3 is TGTGCCAACAGTCCGACCGACAGGGTCGGCTATGGCTACACCTTC. It specifies CANSPTDRVGYGYTF. This sequence joins TRBV6-5 and TRBJ1-2; 7 bases align to TRBD1. Germline CDR1 MNHEY, CDR2 SVGAGI. This CDR3 spans 15 amino acids.

This clonotype turned up a few times. The CDR3 loop reads CASSTGVRNTEAFF. The CDR3 DNA follows: TGTGCCAGCAGCACGGGGGTGAGGAACACTGAAGCTTTCTTT. This chain uses TRBV25-1 with TRBJ1-1; tentative D call: TRBD1 (5 bases). V lost 6 bases and J 1 base, leaving 12 bases between the germline ends. The CDR3 runs 14 residues. The germline V gene encodes CDR1 MGHDK and CDR2 SYGVNS.

The chain joins TRBV6-6 to TRBJ1-2; D is undetermined. The V gene lost 6 bases and the J gene lost 2 bases, with 13 bases spanning the gap. CDR1 and CDR2 (germline): MNHNY, SVGAGI (reference sequence). CDR3 length equals 14 residues. DNA for the CDR3: TGTGCCAGCAGAAATTGGGATTCCAACTATGGCTACACCTTC. Amino acids: CASRNWDSNYGYTF.

A remark on this clonotype: This may be a read error, as it is one base from a much larger clone. This CDR3 fails to terminate in the conserved phenylalanine or tryptophan, so it likely reflects a read error. This chain joins TRBV13 and TRBJ2-2; no definite D call. Trimming removed 2 bases at V and 4 bases at J, with 5 bases between. CDR1 is PRHDT and CDR2 is FYEKMQ in the germline V gene (reference sequence). The CDR3 has 13 amino acids. The CDR3 sequence is CASSLKVTGELFL. The CDR3 bases are TGTGCCAGCAGCTTAAAGGTCACCGGGGAGCTGTTTCTT.

A note on this clonotype: The conserved closing phenylalanine or tryptophan is absent in this CDR3, likely reflecting a read error. The genes are TRBV29-1 and TRBJ2-1; D is uncertain. The CDR3 consists of 15 residues. Germline V gives CDR1 SQVTM, CDR2 ANQGSEA. The CDR3 protein is CSVEGSHNPYDEQFL. DNA for the CDR3: TGCAGCGTTGAGGGTAGTCACAACCCCTACGATGAGCAGTTCTTA.

To note about this clonotype: The final CDR3 position lacks the conserved phenylalanine or tryptophan, pointing to a likely read error. The genes are TRBV5-8 and TRBJ1-6; possible D gene TRBD1, 6 bases. The germline gives CDR1 SGHTS, CDR2 YDEGEE. The germline V and J ends were trimmed by 6 bases and 5 bases, with 15 bases remaining between them. The CDR3 sequence is 15 residues long. CDR3 residues: CASTAGVLDNSPLHI. The CDR3 DNA reads TGTGCCAGCACCGCAGGGGTTTTGGATAATTCACCCCTCCACATT.

This clonotype occurred many times. The chain carries TRBV5-1 and TRBJ1-2; 7 positions match TRBD1. The CDR3 contains 13 residues. CDR1 is SGHRS, CDR2 YFSETQ, per germline. Trimming removed 4 bases from V and 7 bases from J; junction bases left unmatched: 7. This CDR3 reads CASSPDRVAGYTF. DNA for the CDR3: TGCGCCAGCAGCCCCGACAGGGTAGCTGGCTACACCTTC. Together with reference TRBV5-1 and TRBJ1-2, the CDR3 gives the full variable domain: KAGVTQTPRYLIKTRGQQVTLSCSPISGHRSVSWYQQTPGQGLQFLFEYFSETQRNKGNFPGRFSGRQFSNSRSEMNVSTLELGDSALYLCASSPDRVAGYTFGSGTRLTVV.

This clonotype has ten or more counts. At one end the junction does not follow the germline gene, possibly because of a read error. This chain joins TRBV6-5 and TRBJ2-7, with TRBD1 matching 9 bases. Per germline, CDR1 MNHEY and CDR2 SVGAGI. This CDR3 contains 15 residues. CDR3 nucleotides: TGTGCCGGCAGTTACGGGGGACAGGGAGCGAACGAGCAGTACTTC. It specifies CAGSYGGQGANEQYF.

Only a few counts were recorded for this clonotype. This could be a read error, since a much larger clone is one nucleotide away. This sequence joins TRBV19 and TRBJ2-7; a weak D match, TRBD2 (5 bases). This CDR3 comprises 13 residues. CDR1 is LNHDA, CDR2 SQIVND, per germline (reference sequence). In DNA, the CDR3 is TGTGTCAGTAGTTTCGGGGTCCACTACGAGCAGTACTTC. Its translation: CVSSFGVHYEQYF.

This clonotype was seen at least ten times. The rearrangement joins TRBV20-1 to TRBJ1-2, with no clear D. Per germline, CDR1 DFQATT and CDR2 SNEGSKA (reference sequence). Deletions cut 6 bases from V and 2 bases from J, with 10 bases between. The CDR3 is 12 residues long. CDR3: CSAPDGNYGYTF. CDR3 DNA: TGCAGTGCGCCAGACGGGAACTATGGCTACACCTTC.

As concerns this clonotype: The junction shows a germline mismatch at one end, possibly a read error. This chain uses TRBV18 with TRBJ2-2, with D unresolved. Per the germline V gene, CDR1 is KGHSH and CDR2 is LQKENI. This CDR3 is built from 15 residues. For the CDR3, the DNA is TGTGCCAGATCACCCAAGTGGGCGAACACCGGGGAGCTGTTTTTT. This translates into CARSPKWANTGELFF.

The sample holds one count of this clonotype. The chain uses TRBV6-2 or TRBV6-3 and TRBJ2-7; 8 bases agree with TRBD2. The CDR3 runs 17 residues. CDR1 is MNHEY, CDR2 SVGEGT, per germline. This CDR3 is CARSYGYASGRPYEQYF. The DNA of the CDR3 is TGTGCACGCAGTTACGGTTATGCGAGCGGGAGACCTTACGAGCAGTACTTC.

Turning to this clonotype: At one boundary the junction diverges from the germline segment, which might be a read error. This chain uses TRBV6-5 with TRBJ1-5; a possible D gene is TRBD1 (5 bases). Germline CDR1 reads MNHEY; CDR2 reads SVGAGI. CDR3 size: 14 residues. The CDR3 loop reads CPSSRQGRNQPQHF. The CDR3, as DNA: TGTCCCAGCAGCCGTCAGGGTCGCAACCAGCCCCAGCATTTT.

Concerning this clonotype itself: The CDR3 end shows no conserved phenylalanine or tryptophan, and so a read error is likely. The genes are TRBV5-1 and TRBJ1-1; 7 nucleotides align to TRBD1. Trimming at V came to 7 bases and at J to 1 base, leaving 7 bases not matched to a gene. Germline V lookup: CDR1 SGHRS, CDR2 YFSETQ. The CDR3 runs 14 residues. In nucleotides, the CDR3 is TGCGCCAGCGACAGGGACGTCCCGAACACTGAAGCTTTCTGT. Its translation: CASDRDVPNTEAFC.

By share, this clonotype ranks as medium-sized. The chain links TRBV7-9 to TRBJ2-1, with 12 nucleotides matching TRBD2. Germline V gives CDR1 SEHNR, CDR2 FQNEAQ (reference sequence). This CDR3 spans 16 amino acids. J lost 5 bases, V lost 6 bases, and 8 bases had no gene match. The DNA for the CDR3 is TGTGCCAGCAGTTTCACCCTAGCGGGGGGGAACAATGAGCAGTTCTTC. This encodes CASSFTLAGGNNEQFF.

As concerns this clonotype: Germline and junction disagree at one end, which may indicate a read error. CDR3 in amino acids: CVSSSEGHYGYTF. The CDR3 region has the DNA TGTGTCAGCAGTTCTGAGGGCCACTATGGCTACACCTTC. The chain combines TRBV6-5 with TRBJ1-2; D is ambiguous. The CDR3 runs 13 residues. CDR1 is MNHEY and CDR2 is SVGAGI in the germline V gene.

The genes are TRBV20-1 and TRBJ1-1; no clear D gene. The germline V gene has CDR1 DFQATT and CDR2 SNEGSKA (reference sequence). The ends were cut back, 3 bases at V and 8 bases at J, with 10 bases in the middle. The CDR3 is made up of 11 amino acids. CDR3 bases: TGCAGTGCTAGGGAGGGCACCGAAGCTTTCTTT. Residues: CSAREGTEAFF.

As regards this clonotype: Since the CDR3 does not end with the conserved phenylalanine or tryptophan, this likely comes from a read error. This sequence joins TRBV29-1 and TRBJ2-3; D is undetermined. This CDR3 is built from 12 residues. Germline assignment: CDR1 SQVTM and CDR2 ANQGSEA. In nucleotides, the CDR3 is TGCAGGGTTGCTTCGGGCACAGATACGCAGTATCTT. Amino acids: CRVASGTDTQYL.

To note about this clonotype: A read error may account for a junction end that differs from germline. J is TRBJ1-5 and V is TRBV6-6; D is unclear. The V gene's germline CDR1 is MNHNY and CDR2 SVGAGI (reference sequence). This CDR3 is 17 amino acids long. The CDR3 loop is CTSRPRVTAFGNLPRHF. CDR3 nucleotides: TGTACCAGCAGGCCCCGGGTCACGGCGTTTGGCAATCTGCCCCGGCATTTT.

V usage is TRBV11-1 and J usage is TRBJ2-3, with TRBD2 as a possible D gene (6 bases). The CDR3 has 16 residues. CDR1 is SGHAT and CDR2 is FQDESV in the germline V gene (reference sequence). Between the trimmed V and J ends, which lost 11 bases and 5 bases, there was a span of 26 bases. The CDR3 reads CARSFVPGAGGDTQYF. As DNA, the CDR3 is TGTGCCCGTAGCTTTGTCCCCGGGGCCGGGGGAGATACGCAGTATTTT.

With regard to this clonotype: The junction departs from the called germline gene at one end, perhaps through a read error. This chain joins TRBV6-1 and TRBJ1-5; D remains ambiguous. Germline CDR1 reads MNHNS; CDR2 reads SASEGT. The CDR3 totals 13 residues. The CDR3 loop reads CVSSDMFDQFQHF. For the CDR3, the DNA is TGTGTCAGCAGCGACATGTTCGATCAGTTCCAGCATTTT.

Note on this clonotype: An end of the junction differs from the germline gene, which may be a read error. The rearrangement uses TRBV14 and TRBJ1-1; no clear D. The germline V gene encodes CDR1 SGHDN and CDR2 FVKESK. CDR3 length equals 16 residues. Here the CDR3 reads CSSESTADVGSTEAFF. The CDR3 region has the DNA TGTTCCAGTGAATCAACAGCCGACGTGGGGAGCACTGAAGCTTTCTTT.

This clonotype came up many times. The rearrangement uses TRBV29-1 and TRBJ1-3; D unresolved. The V gene's germline CDR1 is SQVTM and CDR2 ANQGSEA. V was shortened by 4 bases and J by 1 base, with 5 bases between the two germline ends. There are 12 residues in the CDR3. CDR3 nucleotide sequence: TGCAGCGTTGGGGTTTCTGGAAACACCATATATTTT. Amino acids: CSVGVSGNTIYF.

This clonotype was counted a few times. A much larger clone is a single base away; this may be a read error. The chain uses TRBV5-6 and TRBJ2-7, with 8 bases aligning to TRBD2. CDR1 is SGHDT and CDR2 is YYEEEE in the germline V gene. The CDR3 extends over 12 amino acids. The CDR3 loop is CDSQPTGGLPYF. The DNA of the CDR3 is TGTGACAGCCAACCGACGGGAGGGCTTCCATACTTC.

To note about this clonotype: An end of the junction does not agree with germline; a read error may underlie this. The chain recombines TRBV29-1 with TRBJ2-5; 13 nucleotides match TRBD2. From germline, CDR1 is SQVTM and CDR2 ANQGSEA. The CDR3 totals 14 residues. CDR3 nucleotides: TGCAGCGTTGGACTAGCGGGAGGTCGAGAGACCCGGTACTTC. Its protein product is CSVGLAGGRETRYF.

A word on this clonotype: This may come from a read error, since a much larger clone is one base off. The V call is TRBV7-9, the J call TRBJ2-7; D is possibly TRBD2 (5 bases). CDR1 is SEHNR and CDR2 is FQNEAQ in the germline V gene (reference sequence). Trimming pared 5 bases from V and 7 bases from J, leaving 21 bases between. This CDR3 contains 15 residues. The DNA for the CDR3 is TGTGCCAGCAGCATGTCGGGATTGGAGTTTGGGGAGCAGTACTTC. It specifies CASSMSGLEFGEQYF.

The sample holds one count of this clonotype. This may be a read error: a much more frequent sequence differs by one nucleotide. The rearrangement joins TRBV28 to TRBJ2-7; tentatively, D is TRBD1 (6 bases). This CDR3 contains 13 residues. Looked up from germline, CDR1 is MDHEN and CDR2 is SYDVKM. Here the CDR3 DNA reads TGTTCCAGCAGTCAGGACAGTCCCTACGAGCAGTACTTC. Encoded protein: CSSSQDSPYEQYF.

The chain couples TRBV11-3 to TRBJ2-1, with D possibly TRBD2 on 6 matching bases. Trimming removed 7 bases at V and 5 bases at J, with 21 bases between. Per germline, CDR1 SGHNT and CDR2 YENEEA. The CDR3 has 16 amino acids. DNA for the CDR3: TGTGCCAGCAACCAGGGACTCCGGAGCCCCCACAATGAGCAGTTCTTC. Translating it yields CASNQGLRSPHNEQFF.